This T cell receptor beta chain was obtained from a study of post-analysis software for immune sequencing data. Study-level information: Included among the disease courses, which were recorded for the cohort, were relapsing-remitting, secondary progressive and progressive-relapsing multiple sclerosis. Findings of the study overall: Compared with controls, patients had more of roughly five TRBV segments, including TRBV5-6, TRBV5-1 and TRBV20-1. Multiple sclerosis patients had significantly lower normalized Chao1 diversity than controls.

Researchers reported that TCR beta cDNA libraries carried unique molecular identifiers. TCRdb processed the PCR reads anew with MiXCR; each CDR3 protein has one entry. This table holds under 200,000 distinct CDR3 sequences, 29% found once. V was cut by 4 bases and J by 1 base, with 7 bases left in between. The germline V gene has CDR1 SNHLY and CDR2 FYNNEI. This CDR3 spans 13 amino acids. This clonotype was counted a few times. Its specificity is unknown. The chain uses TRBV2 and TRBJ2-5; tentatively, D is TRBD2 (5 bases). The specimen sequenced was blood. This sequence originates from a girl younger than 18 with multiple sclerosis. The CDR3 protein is CASSGGIQETQYF. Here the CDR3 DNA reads TGTGCCAGCAGTGGAGGGATCCAAGAGACCCAGTACTTC.